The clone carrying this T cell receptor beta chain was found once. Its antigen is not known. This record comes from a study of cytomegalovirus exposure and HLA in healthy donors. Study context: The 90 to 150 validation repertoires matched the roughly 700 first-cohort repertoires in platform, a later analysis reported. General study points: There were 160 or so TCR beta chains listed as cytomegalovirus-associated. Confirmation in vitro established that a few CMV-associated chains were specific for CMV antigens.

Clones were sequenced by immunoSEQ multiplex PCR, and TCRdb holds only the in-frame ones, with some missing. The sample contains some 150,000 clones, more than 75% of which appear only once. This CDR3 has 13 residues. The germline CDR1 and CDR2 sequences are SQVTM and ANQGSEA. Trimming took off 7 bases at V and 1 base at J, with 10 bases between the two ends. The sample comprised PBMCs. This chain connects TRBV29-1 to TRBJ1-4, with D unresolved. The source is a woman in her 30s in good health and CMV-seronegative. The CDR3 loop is CSGISGTNEKLFF. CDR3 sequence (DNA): TGCAGCGGTATAAGCGGAACTAATGAAAAACTGTTTTTT.